A selection of T cell receptor beta chains follows, all from one sample in a study of blood T cell repertoires in COVID-19. TCRdb's copy holds only in-frame clones and misses some; the assay was immunoSEQ multiplex PCR. In the table there are 160,000 or so clones, 80% to 90% of which are singletons. Specimen: peripheral blood. These receptors all come from a middle-aged woman with acute or convalescent COVID-19. Both conserved end residues are part of each CDR3. Each record gives: clone size, D gene, J gene, V gene, CDR3 protein, CDR3 DNA. The D gene is left open where the match is weak. Size tells how often a clone was seen (once, few, many) or the class of an expanded clone, and some rows leave it out.

few	.	TRBJ2-2	TRBV10-1	CASSGGKDKFGELFF	TGCGCCAGCAGTGGGGGCAAGGACAAATTCGGGGAGCTGTTTTTT
few	.	TRBJ2-5	TRBV4-1	CASSQAGGETQYF	TGCGCCAGCAGCCAAGCAGGAGGGGAGACCCAGTACTTC
.	TRBD2	TRBJ2-3	TRBV3-1/TRBV3-2	CASSHRPGTSGITDTQYF	TGTGCCAGCAGCCACCGCCCCGGGACTAGCGGAATCACAGATACGCAGTATTTT
.	TRBD2	TRBJ2-5	TRBV10-3	CAIRPGPPGGETQYF	TGTGCCATCAGGCCAGGACCGCCGGGAGGGGAGACCCAGTACTTC
.	.	TRBJ2-7	TRBV25-1	CASSSFYEQYF	TGTGCCAGCAGCTCCTTTTACGAGCAGTACTTC
once	.	TRBJ1-1	TRBV21-1	CASSRQVGQGPSTEAFF	TGTGCCAGCAGCAGGCAGGTGGGACAGGGTCCTTCCACTGAAGCTTTCTTT
.	TRBD2	TRBJ2-5	TRBV29-1	CSVGGGGAETQYF	TGCAGCGTTGGTGGCGGGGGGGCTGAGACCCAGTACTTC
.	TRBD1	TRBJ2-7	TRBV2	CASSETETGVYEQYF	TGTGCCAGCAGTGAAACTGAAACAGGGGTTTACGAGCAGTACTTC
.	.	TRBJ2-2	TRBV9	CASSVQGTITGELFF	TGTGCCAGCAGCGTACAGGGCACCATCACCGGGGAGCTGTTTTTT
few	.	TRBJ1-3	TRBV28	CASRMQHSGTIYF	TGTGCCAGCAGGATGCAGCACTCAGGCACCATATATTTT
.	.	TRBJ2-7	TRBV19	CASSISQGPSNEQYF	TGTGCCAGTAGTATCAGCCAGGGGCCGTCGAACGAGCAGTACTTC
.	.	TRBJ2-1	TRBV19	CASSITRIRNEQFF	TGTGCCAGTAGTATCACGAGAATTCGCAATGAGCAGTTCTTC
.	.	TRBJ2-1	TRBV7-8	CASSLENPEIGEQFF	TGTGCCAGCAGCTTAGAAAACCCGGAGATAGGTGAGCAGTTCTTC
.	.	TRBJ1-2	TRBV20-1	CSAKDSYGYTF	TGCAGTGCCAAGGACAGCTATGGCTACACCTTC
.	.	TRBJ1-5	TRBV5-1	CASSLVQGSNQPQHF	TGCGCCAGCAGCTTGGTACAGGGTAGCAATCAGCCCCAGCATTTT
.	TRBD2	TRBJ2-3	TRBV5-4	CASSPTSGGALDTQYF	TGTGCCAGCAGCCCTACTAGCGGGGGGGCCTTGGATACGCAGTATTTT
.	.	TRBJ2-4	TRBV4-1	CASSQTDLAKNIQYF	TGCGCCAGCAGCCAGACAGATCTAGCCAAAAACATTCAGTACTTC
.	TRBD1	TRBJ1-4	TRBV10-3	CAISEGGQPNEKLFF	TGTGCCATCAGTGAAGGGGGACAGCCGAATGAAAAACTGTTTTTT
few	.	TRBJ1-3	TRBV7-2	CASSLERGSGNTIYF	TGTGCCAGCAGCTTAGAGCGGGGCTCTGGAAACACCATATATTTT
.	.	TRBJ1-1	TRBV3-1/TRBV3-2	CASSQSGGQGTEAFF	TGTGCCAGCAGCCAAAGTGGGGGCCAGGGCACTGAAGCTTTCTTT
.	.	TRBJ1-2	TRBV2	CASSDGGSNYGYTF	TGTGCCAGCAGTGACGGGGGGTCTAACTATGGCTACACCTTC
.	.	TRBJ1-5	TRBV27	CASPDPGSHSNQPQHF	TGTGCCAGCCCCGACCCAGGCAGCCACAGCAATCAGCCCCAGCATTTT
.	.	TRBJ2-3	TRBV30	CAWSVLRVDTQYF	TGTGCCTGGAGTGTACTTAGAGTAGATACGCAGTATTTT
.	.	TRBJ2-3	TRBV12-5	CASGLVLRGLARDTQYF	TGTGCTAGTGGTTTGGTTTTGAGGGGACTTGCGAGAGATACGCAGTATTTT
.	.	TRBJ2-7	TRBV29-1	CSVAGNTYEQYF	TGCAGCGTCGCAGGGAATACCTACGAGCAGTACTTC
.	.	TRBJ2-4	TRBV4-2	CASSQGRKNIQYF	TGTGCCAGCAGCCAAGGGAGGAAAAACATTCAGTACTTC
.	.	TRBJ2-7	TRBV5-1	CASRENYEQYF	TGCGCAAGCAGGGAGAATTACGAGCAGTACTTC
.	.	TRBJ1-1	TRBV30	CAWSVPGVNTEAFF	TGTGCCTGGAGTGTGCCGGGGGTCAACACTGAAGCTTTCTTT
.	.	TRBJ2-2	TRBV27	CASSLARLDTGELFF	TGTGCCAGCAGTTTAGCCCGACTAGACACCGGGGAGCTGTTTTTT
.	.	TRBJ2-1	TRBV9	CASSANLAMRGNEQFF	TGTGCCAGCAGCGCAAACCTAGCGATGAGGGGCAATGAGCAGTTCTTC
.	TRBD2	TRBJ2-3	TRBV4-1	CASSQASHSGSTDTQYF	TGCGCCAGCAGCCAAGCAAGCCATAGCGGGAGCACAGATACGCAGTATTTT
.	.	TRBJ2-3	TRBV5-1	CASSLEFLRDTQYF	TGCGCCAGCAGCTTGGAATTTCTCCGAGATACGCAGTATTTT
.	.	TRBJ2-3	TRBV19	CASSFSQTDTDTQYF	TGTGCCAGTAGTTTTTCGCAGACAGACACAGATACGCAGTATTTT
.	.	TRBJ1-4	TRBV6-5	CASSYRQVENEKLFF	TGTGCCAGCAGTTACCGACAGGTAGAAAATGAAAAACTGTTTTTT
few	.	TRBJ2-1	TRBV30	CASQQAYNEQFF	TGTGCCTCCCAACAGGCGTACAATGAGCAGTTCTTC
.	.	TRBJ1-5	TRBV7-2	CASSPTAHNQPQHF	TGTGCCAGCAGCCCAACAGCTCACAATCAGCCCCAGCATTTT
.	TRBD1	TRBJ2-3	TRBV29-1	CSGETGTGRDTQYF	TGCAGCGGTGAGACCGGGACAGGGAGAGATACGCAGTATTTT
.	TRBD1	TRBJ1-4	TRBV11-2	CASSGDRGGEKLFF	TGTGCCAGCAGCGGAGACAGGGGAGGTGAAAAACTGTTTTTT
once	.	TRBJ2-1	TRBV5-1	CASSLAGENEQFF	TGCGCCAGCAGCTTGGCCGGGGAAAATGAGCAGTTCTTC
once	.	TRBJ2-5	TRBV7-2	CASSLMVFEGAGETQYF	TGTGCCAGCAGCTTAATGGTCTTCGAGGGAGCGGGAGAGACCCAGTACTTC
.	.	TRBJ2-7	TRBV7-9	CASSPMRNREVYEQYF	TGTGCCAGCAGCCCTATGCGAAACAGAGAAGTGTACGAGCAGTACTTC
.	TRBD2	TRBJ2-3	TRBV3-1/TRBV3-2	CASSQGLAGYTDTQYF	TGTGCCAGCAGCCAGGGACTAGCGGGATACACAGATACGCAGTATTTT
.	TRBD1	TRBJ1-2	TRBV28	CATTDRPKGNYGYTF	TGTGCCACCACGGACAGGCCCAAAGGAAACTATGGCTACACCTTC
.	.	TRBJ1-3	TRBV3-1/TRBV3-2	CASSQDRVSGNTIYF	TGTGCCAGCAGCCAAGACAGGGTCTCTGGAAACACCATATATTTT
.	.	TRBJ1-3	TRBV3-1/TRBV3-2	CASSHGPTIYF	TGTGCCAGCAGCCACGGTCCCACCATATATTTT
.	.	TRBJ2-7	TRBV28	CASSDVGGGNEQYF	TGTGCCAGCAGTGACGTAGGGGGGGGGAACGAGCAGTACTTC
.	TRBD1	TRBJ2-7	TRBV3-1/TRBV3-2	CASSQGVGQTLFSYEQYF	TGTGCCAGCAGCCAAGGAGTGGGACAGACGTTGTTCTCCTACGAGCAGTACTTC
.	TRBD1	TRBJ2-7	TRBV2	CASRGTAIVQQYF	TGTGCCAGCAGAGGGACAGCTATTGTCCAGCAGTACTTC
.	TRBD1	TRBJ1-6	TRBV6-6	CASSYMGQGDSPLHF	TGTGCCAGCAGTTACATGGGACAGGGCGATTCACCCCTCCACTTT
.	TRBD1	TRBJ1-1	TRBV19	CASSDRANTEAFF	TGTGCCAGTAGCGACAGGGCTAACACTGAAGCTTTCTTT
.	TRBD1	TRBJ2-1	TRBV2	CASPRVRDSLYNEQFF	TGTGCCAGCCCTCGAGTCCGGGACAGTCTCTACAATGAGCAGTTCTTC
.	.	TRBJ1-1	TRBV28	CASTSGGGLAEAFF	TGTGCCAGCACCTCGGGGGGGGGACTTGCTGAAGCTTTCTTT
.	.	TRBJ2-7	TRBV30	CAWSGGVSGGEEQYF	TGTGCCTGGAGTGGTGGTGTTAGCGGAGGGGAAGAGCAGTACTTC